Shown below are 2 T cell receptor beta chains from a single sample sequenced in a study of graft-versus-host responses after intestinal transplantation. TCRdb's table, derived via immunoSEQ multiplex PCR, lists solely in-frame clones and lacks some. The sample contains about 40,000 clones, roughly nine tenths of which appear only once. The sample here was PBMCs, taken about 330 days after intestinal transplant. All receptors derive from a human patient who received an intestinal transplant, so some T cells may come from the graft donor.

This chain connects TRBV28 to TRBJ2-7; 8 bases agree with TRBD1. Germline CDR1 MDHEN, CDR2 SYDVKM. The CDR3 is made up of 13 amino acids. V dropped 2 bases and J dropped 3; count of bases not matched to a gene: 0. In nucleotides, the CDR3 is TGTGCCAGCAGTTTAGGACAGGGCTACGAGCAGTACTTC. Protein product: CASSLGQGYEQYF.

CDR3: CASSQDYNEQFF. The DNA of the CDR3 is TGCGCCAGCAGCCAAGATTATAATGAGCAGTTCTTC. The rearrangement links TRBV4-1 to TRBJ2-1; D remains unclear. The germline V gene has CDR1 MGHRA and CDR2 YSYEKL. The CDR3 contains 12 residues. V was pared by 0 bases and J by 7 bases, with 4 bases between.